These 10 T cell receptor beta chains were all obtained from the same sample, sequenced in a study of CD8 T cells in ankylosing spondylitis. In TCRdb, the 5' RACE reads were re-called with MiXCR into one record per CDR3 protein. The profile covers about 170,000 distinct CDR3 sequences, with approximately 20% appearing a single time and approximately 7.8% taken by the ten largest. The specimen sequenced was blood, either unsorted or a sorted T cell fraction (not recorded which). Receptors were obtained from a male donor with ankylosing spondylitis or in good health (not recorded which).

As for this clonotype: This clone may be a read error of a much larger clone one base away. V usage is TRBV18 and J usage is TRBJ2-2, with D unclear. V lost 4 bases to trimming and J lost 0 bases, with 9 bases between them. The CDR3 has 15 amino acids. Germline CDR1 reads KGHSH; CDR2 reads LQKENI. The CDR3 region has the DNA TGTGCCAGCTCACAACGGGCCGCGAACACCGGGGAGCTGTTTTTT. Protein sequence: CASSQRAANTGELFF.

This clonotype was detected many times. V is TRBV5-1 and J is TRBJ2-1, with TRBD2 matching over 13 bases. CDR1 is SGHRS and CDR2 is YFSETQ in the germline V gene. The CDR3 runs 16 residues. J was trimmed by 5 bases and V by 4 bases; bases with no gene match: 6. The CDR3 reads CASSPTGTSGDNEQFF. The CDR3 region has the DNA TGCGCCAGCAGCCCGACCGGGACTAGCGGGGACAATGAGCAGTTCTTC.

The CDR3 DNA sequence: TGTGCCAGCAGCCCGGGGACAGGGCGCCCAGATACGCAGTATTTT. Residues: CASSPGTGRPDTQYF. The chain links TRBV7-3 to TRBJ2-3, with 9 bases aligning to TRBD1. V lost 5 bases and J lost 4; bases outside the gene matches: 7. The CDR3 has 15 amino acids. Germline CDR1 is SGHTA and CDR2 is FQGTGA.

This clonotype was counted ten times or more. V and J are TRBV2 and TRBJ1-5; no reliable D call. The CDR3 length is 14 residues. The germline gives CDR1 SNHLY, CDR2 FYNNEI. The V end lost 6 bases, the J end lost 6 bases, and 15 bases lay between the germline ends. The DNA for the CDR3 is TGTGCCAGCAGCCGTCCCGAATGGAGTCAGCCCCAGCATTTT. Its protein is CASSRPEWSQPQHF.

About this clonotype itself: Mismatch with germline at one junction end may stem from a read error. The chain couples TRBV6-6 to TRBJ1-4, with D uncertain. The V gene's germline CDR1 is MNHNY and CDR2 SVGAGI (reference sequence). CDR3 length: 14 residues. CDR3 sequence reads: CASSNSAGSEKLFF. DNA of the CDR3: TGTGCCAGCAGTAACTCGGCTGGGAGTGAAAAACTGTTTTTT.

This clonotype was seen ten or more times. The chain is built from TRBV5-1 and TRBJ2-5; TRBD1 agrees at 8 bases. The V gene's germline CDR1 is SGHRS and CDR2 YFSETQ. The CDR3 sequence is 14 residues long. V trimming: 5 bases; J trimming: 2 bases; junction bases outside the gene matches: 5. The CDR3 loop reads CASSWTGLQETQYF. The DNA of the CDR3 is TGCGCCAGCAGTTGGACAGGGCTACAAGAGACCCAGTACTTC.

This clonotype has a count of ten or more. This chain joins TRBV20-1 and TRBJ1-5; D is uncertain. Trimming removed 1 base at V and 4 bases at J, with 5 bases between. Germline V CDR1 and CDR2: DFQATT, SNEGSKA (reference sequence). CDR3 length: 12 amino acids. The CDR3 here is CSARGQNQPQHF. CDR3 nucleotides: TGCAGTGCTAGAGGGCAAAATCAGCCCCAGCATTTT.

This clonotype has ten or more counts. This chain links TRBV5-5 with TRBJ1-2; D unclear. V lost 0 bases, J lost 2 bases, and 11 bases lay in between. From germline, CDR1 is SGHKS and CDR2 YYEKEE (reference sequence). The CDR3 runs to 15 residues. The CDR3 DNA reads as TGTGCCAGCAGCTTGGACGAGGGCTCCAACTATGGCTACACCTTC. Protein product: CASSLDEGSNYGYTF.

This clonotype was detected a few times. As DNA, the CDR3 is TGTGCCAGCTCACCGCAGGGAAATGAGCAGTTCTTC. Translated, it gives CASSPQGNEQFF. This rearrangement joins TRBV18 to TRBJ2-1; D may be TRBD1 (5 bases). The CDR3 loop spans 12 amino acids. Trimming removed 3 bases at V and 7 bases at J, with 7 bases between. CDR1 is KGHSH, CDR2 LQKENI, per germline. Variable domain in full (rest from reference TRBV18 and TRBJ2-1): NAGVMQNPRHLVRRRGQEARLRCSPMKGHSHVYWYRQLPEEGLKFMVYLQKENIIDESGMPKERFSAEFPKEGPSILRIQQVVRGDSAAYFCASSPQGNEQFFGPGTRLTVL.

This rearrangement joins TRBV27 to TRBJ1-5; TRBD1 matches at 7 bases. With 6 bases clipped from V and 9 bases from J, the junction kept 5 bases outside the gene matches. Per germline, CDR1 MNHEY and CDR2 SMNVEV (reference sequence). The CDR3 totals 12 residues. The CDR3 sequence: CASRKGTAPQHF. CDR3 nucleotide sequence: TGTGCCAGCAGGAAGGGGACAGCGCCCCAGCATTTT.